A selection of T cell receptor beta chains follows, all from one sample in a study of cytomegalovirus exposure and HLA in healthy donors. Sequencing used immunoSEQ multiplex PCR; TCRdb keeps in-frame clones, though not all of them. The sample yields around 140,000 clones, around 78% seen once. Sequencing input: PBMCs. The source is a woman younger than 30 in good health and CMV-seropositive. CDR3s include the opening cysteine and the closing phenylalanine or tryptophan. D genes are given only for firm matches. Some rows mark clone size as missing; the rest say once, few, many or name a class of expanded clone.

v_gene	j_gene	d_gene	abundance	CDR3nt	CDR3aa
TRBV5-1	TRBJ2-7	NA	few	TGCGCCAGCAGCTTGGTGGCTCCCTACGAGCAGTACTTC	CASSLVAPYEQYF
TRBV4-2	TRBJ1-3	NA	NA	TGTGCCAGCAGCCAAGTGGGCAGGGAGGGTGGAAACACCATATATTTT	CASSQVGREGGNTIYF
TRBV6-1	TRBJ1-1	NA	NA	TGTGCCAGCACGCAGGGTTCTGAAGCTTTCTTT	CASTQGSEAFF
TRBV11-2	TRBJ2-3	TRBD1	NA	TGTGCCAGCAGCTTAGCTCCAGCCGGGACAGGGAGCACAGATACGCAGTATTTT	CASSLAPAGTGSTDTQYF
TRBV4-3	TRBJ2-1	NA	few	TGCGCCAGCAGCCAAGAGGGCTTGACCTACAATGAGCAGTTCTTC	CASSQEGLTYNEQFF
TRBV20-1	TRBJ2-5	TRBD1	few	TGCAGTGGAGACAGGGTGGAGACCCAGTACTTC	CSGDRVETQYF
TRBV5-4	TRBJ2-1	NA	NA	TGTGCCAGCAGCTTGGGCGGGGATAGGTACAATGAGCAGTTCTTC	CASSLGGDRYNEQFF
TRBV6-5	TRBJ1-3	NA	NA	TGTGCCAGCCGGGACGGAGGGGGAAACACCATATATTTT	CASRDGGGNTIYF
TRBV11-3	TRBJ1-5	TRBD1	NA	TGTGCCAGCAGCTTTCGCACAGGGGAGTTGAATCAGCCCCAGCATTTT	CASSFRTGELNQPQHF
TRBV4-1	TRBJ2-4	TRBD1	NA	TGCGCCAGCAGCCAACCCCGGGACAGGGGGAAAAACATTCAGTACTTC	CASSQPRDRGKNIQYF
TRBV6-5	TRBJ1-3	NA	NA	TGTGCCAGCAGACGACAGGCCTCTGGAAACACCATATATTTT	CASRRQASGNTIYF
TRBV4-3	TRBJ2-6	TRBD1	few	TGCGCCAGCAGCCAGATGGACAGGTCTTTCTCTGGGGCCAACGTCCTGACTTTC	CASSQMDRSFSGANVLTF
TRBV15	TRBJ1-5	NA	NA	TGTGCCACCAGCGACAGGACCACCGAACCCCAGCATTTT	CATSDRTTEPQHF
TRBV10-3	TRBJ2-1	TRBD2	NA	TGTGCCATCAGTGAGTCGTTACTAGCGGGGGGGAATGAGCAGTTCTTC	CAISESLLAGGNEQFF
TRBV7-9	TRBJ1-1	TRBD1	NA	TGTGCCAGCAGACGGACAGGGTCTGACACTGAAGCTTTCTTT	CASRRTGSDTEAFF
TRBV6-5	TRBJ1-1	NA	NA	TGTGCCAGCAGTACGGACTGGAACACTGAAGCTTTCTTT	CASSTDWNTEAFF
TRBV28	TRBJ1-4	TRBD1	NA	TGTGCCAGCAGTTCCTATGACAGGGCAAATAATGAAAAACTGTTTTTT	CASSSYDRANNEKLFF
TRBV5-8	TRBJ1-5	TRBD1	NA	TGTGCCAGCAGCTTGGGGGACAGGGGAATTGATCAGCCCCAGCATTTT	CASSLGDRGIDQPQHF
TRBV14	TRBJ2-5	NA	NA	TGTGCCAGCAGCCAAGAAGGGGCTAGGATTAGCCAAGAGACCCAGTACTTC	CASSQEGARISQETQYF
TRBV12-5	TRBJ2-1	TRBD2	few	TGTGCTAGTGGTCCCTTGGCGGGGGGGCTCTTCTTC	CASGPLAGGLFF
TRBV19	TRBJ2-2	NA	NA	TGTGCCAGTAGTATTGGGCGAAGGAACACCGGGGAGCTGTTTTTT	CASSIGRRNTGELFF
TRBV27	TRBJ2-1	TRBD2	once	TGTGCCAGCAGTTCCGGACTAGCGGACGATGAGCAGTTCTTC	CASSSGLADDEQFF
TRBV11-2	TRBJ1-3	NA	once	TGTGCCAGCAGCCGCACACCAAACTCTGGAAACACCATATATTTT	CASSRTPNSGNTIYF
TRBV7-9	TRBJ2-1	TRBD2	NA	TGTGCCAGCAGCTTAGTCCCTAGCGGGGGAATTAATGAGCAGTTCTTC	CASSLVPSGGINEQFF